The next 32 T cell receptor beta chains were all read from a single sample in a study of beta chain features in type 1 diabetes. Expressed TCRB transcripts got sequenced, as all isolated RNA was reverse transcribed. Sequenced by immunoSEQ multiplex PCR; TCRdb stores in-frame clones only, minus some. The sample holds 130,000 to 150,000 clones, about 10% seen once. Material: naive CD4+ T cells from blood. Receptor source: a man aged 18 to 29 in good health.

V usage is TRBV7-2 and J usage is TRBJ2-7; TRBD1 aligns across 7 bases. V shed 5 bases, J shed 5 bases, and the junction held 9 bases outside the gene matches. The CDR3 is 14 amino acids. Germline assignment: CDR1 SGHTA and CDR2 FQGNSA. This CDR3 reads CASSLETGTHEQYF. CDR3 coding DNA: TGTGCCAGCAGCCTTGAGACAGGGACCCACGAGCAGTACTTC.

This clone was picked up a small number of times. The rearrangement joins TRBV7-9 to TRBJ1-1; D is possibly TRBD1 (5 bases). This CDR3 has 12 residues. Germline loops: CDR1 SEHNR, CDR2 FQNEAQ (reference sequence). Trimming took off 5 bases at V and 1 base at J, with 5 bases between the two ends. CDR3 in amino acids: CASSRGNTEAFF. In DNA, the CDR3 is TGTGCCAGCAGCAGGGGGAACACTGAAGCTTTCTTT.

This clone has more than one count but fewer than ten. The rearrangement links TRBV11-2 to TRBJ2-6; D is undetermined. The V gene's germline CDR1 is SGHAT and CDR2 FQNNGV. Trimming took off 2 bases at V and 4 bases at J, with 9 bases between the two ends. CDR3 length: 15 residues. This chain's CDR3 is CASSLMLPGANVLTF. CDR3 in DNA: TGTGCCAGCAGCTTAATGCTACCGGGGGCCAACGTCCTGACTTTC.

Ten or more counts support this clone. The V gene is TRBV5-4, the J gene TRBJ2-5; D call uncertain. The germline V gene encodes CDR1 SGHNT and CDR2 YYREEE (reference sequence). This CDR3 has 12 residues. V lost 0 bases and J 4 bases, leaving 4 bases between the germline ends. The chain's CDR3 is CASSLGVETQYF. In nucleotides, the CDR3 is TGTGCCAGCAGCTTGGGAGTAGAGACCCAGTACTTC.

The V and J genes are TRBV7-9 and TRBJ2-5, with D perhaps TRBD1 (6 bases). The last part of the DNA fits TRBJ2-7 better; the J call may be wrong. Germline loops: CDR1 SEHNR, CDR2 FQNEAQ (reference sequence). This CDR3 has 12 amino acids. CDR3 amino acids: CASSYTGFEQYF. The CDR3 bases are TGTGCCAGCAGCTATACAGGGTTCGAGCAGTACTTC.

In its sample, this clone was seen many times. The rearrangement joins TRBV11-2 to TRBJ2-1, with D unclear. The CDR3 loop spans 12 amino acids. The V gene lost 1 base and the J gene lost 9 bases, with 7 bases spanning the gap. The germline CDR1 and CDR2 sequences are SGHAT and FQNNGV. The CDR3: CASSLGGGEQFF. The CDR3 nucleotides read TGTGCCAGCAGCTTAGGCGGCGGTGAGCAGTTCTTC.

This clone was seen ten or more times. The rearrangement uses TRBV30 and TRBJ1-5, with D possibly TRBD1 on 6 matching bases. The V and J ends lost 0 bases and 5 bases respectively, with 14 bases between them. CDR1 is GTSNPN and CDR2 is SVGIG in the germline V gene (reference sequence). This CDR3 region has 15 residues. The CDR3 DNA follows: TGTGCCTGGAGTGTACCCGTGGCAGGGGATCAGCCCCAGCATTTT. This codes for CAWSVPVAGDQPQHF.

The chain links TRBV5-6 to TRBJ2-6; 7 bases map to TRBD1. The junction had 12 bases not matched to a gene; V was cut back by 6 bases and J by 9 bases. CDR3 length: 15 amino acids. The V gene's germline CDR1 is SGHDT and CDR2 YYEEEE. As DNA, the CDR3 is TGTGCCAGCAACTCGTTGACAGGGCTGTTCAACGTCCTGACTTTC. It encodes CASNSLTGLFNVLTF.

This clone was seen more than once but under ten times. The CDR3 coding sequence is TGTGCCACCCGGTCAGGGAAAGTTTATCACACTGAAGCTTTCTTT. Protein product: CATRSGKVYHTEAFF. This chain connects TRBV19 to TRBJ1-1; TRBD1 is a possible D gene (5 bases). Trimming cost V 10 bases and J 3 bases, with 21 bases left between them. The CDR3 contains 15 residues. Per germline, CDR1 LNHDA and CDR2 SQIVND (reference sequence).

This clone was recorded a few times. This rearrangement joins TRBV7-6 to TRBJ2-5; 8 bases are a match to TRBD1. The CDR3 consists of 13 residues. Per germline, CDR1 SGHVS and CDR2 FNYEAQ. The V gene end was trimmed by 3 bases and the J gene end by 5 bases; junction bases not matched to a gene: 2. CDR3: CASSFQGAETQYF. For the CDR3, the DNA is TGTGCCAGCAGCTTCCAGGGGGCGGAGACCCAGTACTTC.

In its sample, this clone was seen a few times. This sequence joins TRBV5-1 and TRBJ2-7, with 7 bases lining up with TRBD1. Germline V gene lookup returns CDR1 SGHRS and CDR2 YFSETQ. CDR3 size: 15 residues. V was pared by 1 base and J by 0 bases, with 4 bases of the junction left unmatched. In DNA, the CDR3 is TGCGCCAGCAGCTTGTCGACAGGGAGCTCCTACGAGCAGTACTTC. Translated, it gives CASSLSTGSSYEQYF.

The chain links TRBV20-1 to TRBJ1-2, with 7 nucleotides matching TRBD1. There are 11 residues in the CDR3. V gave up 5 bases and J gave up 13 bases; unmatched junction bases: 10. Per the germline V gene, CDR1 is DFQATT and CDR2 is SNEGSKA (reference sequence). CDR3 bases: TGCAGTGCTTCTAGGACAGGTTTAAGCACCTTC. Its protein is CSASRTGLSTF.

This clone appeared a few times. The CDR3 reads CASSGRLFRGYF. DNA for the CDR3: TGTGCCAGCAGCGGCAGACTATTCAGGGGGTATTTT. The chain has TRBV28 and TRBJ1-3; 7 bases match TRBD1. This CDR3 spans 12 amino acids. Looked up from germline, CDR1 is MDHEN and CDR2 is SYDVKM. The V segment lost 6 bases and the J segment 16 bases; nucleotides outside the gene matches: 12.

This clone was seen a handful of times. The chain joins TRBV5-1 to TRBJ2-2, with 9 bases matching TRBD2. Germline CDR1 SGHRS, CDR2 YFSETQ. J was trimmed by 2 bases and V by 1 base; bases with no gene match: 6. This CDR3 has 17 amino acids. The CDR3 DNA sequence: TGCGCCAGCAGCTTGAGGAGTAGCGGGGGAAACACCGGGGAGCTGTTTTTT. Translating gives CASSLRSSGGNTGELFF.

This chain uses TRBV5-1 with TRBJ1-5, with a possible D match to TRBD1 (6 bases). CDR1 and CDR2 from the germline V gene are SGHRS and YFSETQ. Trimming pared 4 bases from V and 4 bases from J, leaving 12 bases between. CDR3 length equals 14 residues. The chain's CDR3 is CASSIGTTNQPQHF. The CDR3 bases are TGCGCCAGCAGCATCGGGACAACTAATCAGCCCCAGCATTTT.

This chain joins TRBV6-1 and TRBJ1-2, with D tentatively TRBD1 (6 bases). The germline gives CDR1 MNHNS, CDR2 SASEGT. With 0 bases removed from V and 4 bases from J, the gap between germline ends came to 18 bases. This CDR3 spans 17 amino acids. The DNA for the CDR3 is TGTGCCAGCAGTGAAGCGCACTGGACAGCTGGAACCTATGGCTACACCTTC. Translated, it gives CASSEAHWTAGTYGYTF.

The V and J genes are TRBV6-1 and TRBJ2-5; tentative D call: TRBD1 (5 bases). Trimming left V 11 bases short and J 5 bases short, with 15 bases between. There are 12 residues in the CDR3. Germline values: CDR1 MNHNS, CDR2 SASEGT. The CDR3 is CAGSKGWETQYF. In nucleotides, the CDR3 is TGTGCCGGATCGAAGGGGTGGGAGACCCAGTACTTC.

This clone was counted a few times. The chain links TRBV5-1 to TRBJ2-5; 7 positions agree with TRBD2. The CDR3 loop spans 12 amino acids. Trimming took 4 bases from V and 5 from J; bases not matched to a gene: 2. Germline V gene lookup returns CDR1 SGHRS and CDR2 YFSETQ. The CDR3 sequence is CASSGEGETQYF. For the CDR3, the DNA is TGCGCCAGCAGCGGGGAGGGGGAGACCCAGTACTTC. Filled out from reference TRBV5-1 and TRBJ2-5, the complete variable domain reads KAGVTQTPRYLIKTRGQQVTLSCSPISGHRSVSWYQQTPGQGLQFLFEYFSETQRNKGNFPGRFSGRQFSNSRSEMNVSTLELGDSALYLCASSGEGETQYFGPGTRLLVL.

Remarks on this clone: Other DNA sequences in the same sample also yield this CDR3. The CDR3 DNA reads TGTGCCAGCAGTTTTCGGCAGCCCCAGCATTTT. Its protein is CASSFRQPQHF. The chain combines TRBV28 with TRBJ1-5; D gene uncertain. The germline V gene encodes CDR1 MDHEN and CDR2 SYDVKM. V lost 3 bases and J lost 7, with 4 bases in between. The CDR3 length is 11 residues.

This clone showed up many times. The chain carries TRBV9 and TRBJ2-3, with a weak D call TRBD1 (6 bases). Between the trimmed V and J ends, which lost 0 bases and 6 bases, there was a span of 8 bases. The CDR3 is 13 residues long. Germline V gene lookup returns CDR1 SGDLS and CDR2 YYNGEE. CDR3 DNA sequence: TGTGCCAGCAGCGTAGGGGGGCGGGATACGCAGTATTTT. This gives the protein CASSVGGRDTQYF. The full variable domain, rest sourced from reference TRBV9 and TRBJ2-3, is DSGVTQTPKHLITATGQRVTLRCSPRSGDLSVYWYQQSLDQGLQFLIQYYNGEERAKGNILERFSAQQFPDLHSELNLSSLELGDSALYFCASSVGGRDTQYFGPGTRLTVL.

In the case of this clone: The sample carries other DNA sequences with the same CDR3. The V gene is TRBV5-1, the J gene TRBJ1-2; no clear D. The V end was cut by 1 base, the J end by 2 bases, with 6 bases between. The germline V gene has CDR1 SGHRS and CDR2 YFSETQ. This CDR3 has 13 amino acids. CDR3 nucleotide sequence: TGCGCCAGCAGCTTGTCAGGAAACTATGGCTACACCTTC. This gives the protein CASSLSGNYGYTF. Based on the CDR3 plus reference TRBV5-1 and TRBJ1-2, the full variable domain is KAGVTQTPRYLIKTRGQQVTLSCSPISGHRSVSWYQQTPGQGLQFLFEYFSETQRNKGNFPGRFSGRQFSNSRSEMNVSTLELGDSALYLCASSLSGNYGYTFGSGTRLTVV.

This chain connects TRBV11-3 to TRBJ2-1, with 10 bases aligning to TRBD2. V lost 4 bases, J lost 10 bases, and 10 bases stayed unmatched. Germline V lookup: CDR1 SGHNT, CDR2 YENEEA. The CDR3 sequence is 15 residues long. The CDR3 reads CASSSTSGAVGEQFF. The CDR3 DNA follows: TGTGCCAGCAGCTCTACTAGCGGGGCAGTGGGGGAGCAGTTCTTC.

This clone has only a few counts. The V gene is TRBV27, the J gene TRBJ2-3, with 13 bases matching TRBD2. The germline gives CDR1 MNHEY, CDR2 SMNVEV (reference sequence). With 6 bases clipped from V and 5 bases from J, the junction kept 11 bases outside the gene matches. The CDR3 length is 17 residues. This CDR3 is CASRPYRLAGGQDTQYF. The CDR3 DNA reads TGTGCCAGCAGGCCCTACCGACTAGCGGGGGGCCAAGATACGCAGTATTTT.

This clone was seen many times. V usage is TRBV7-2 and J usage is TRBJ2-3, with a weak D call TRBD2 (5 bases). CDR3 length: 16 residues. Trimming left V 1 base short and J 2 bases short, with 13 bases between. Germline CDR1 SGHTA, CDR2 FQGNSA. The CDR3 sequence is CASSLVASRHTDTQYF. DNA of the CDR3: TGTGCCAGCAGCTTAGTGGCTAGCAGACACACAGATACGCAGTATTTT.

This chain joins TRBV30 and TRBJ1-1; no firm D call. The CDR3 covers 14 residues. Between the trimmed V and J ends, which lost 4 bases and 0 bases, there was a span of 12 bases. The germline V gene has CDR1 GTSNPN and CDR2 SVGIG (reference sequence). The CDR3 reads CAWTRWEMNTEAFF. The CDR3 DNA follows: TGTGCCTGGACCCGGTGGGAGATGAACACTGAAGCTTTCTTT.

The chain links TRBV6-6 to TRBJ2-7, with D possibly being TRBD1 (5 bases). The V gene lost 8 bases and the J gene lost 3 bases, with 17 bases spanning the gap. Germline loops: CDR1 MNHNY, CDR2 SVGAGI (reference sequence). The CDR3 has 14 residues. Written as DNA, the CDR3 is TGTGCCAGCCGGGCGAGCAGGGAAGACTACGAGCAGTACTTC. Residues: CASRASREDYEQYF.

This clone was picked up a small number of times. V and J are TRBV5-4 and TRBJ1-2; 10 nucleotides match TRBD1. CDR3 length: 14 amino acids. Per the germline V gene, CDR1 is SGHNT and CDR2 is YYREEE (reference sequence). V shed 4 bases and J 4 bases; nucleotides not matched to a gene: 4. CDR3 bases: TGTGCCAGCAGCACCGGACAGGGGGGCTATGGCTACACCTTC. Its protein product is CASSTGQGGYGYTF.

The V and J genes are TRBV6-6 and TRBJ2-5; 9 bases agree with TRBD2. This CDR3 region has 15 residues. Germline V gene data show CDR1 as MNHNY and CDR2 as SVGAGI (reference sequence). Trimming at V came to 7 bases and at J to 5 bases, leaving 11 bases not matched to a gene. CDR3 loop: CASTRGGGAGETQYF. The CDR3 bases are TGTGCCAGCACCAGAGGCGGGGGGGCTGGGGAGACCCAGTACTTC.

This clone was counted between two and nine times. The J gene is TRBJ2-1, the V gene TRBV7-9; 8 nucleotides agree with TRBD1. This CDR3 has 16 amino acids. CDR1 is SEHNR, CDR2 FQNEAQ, per germline (reference sequence). V was clipped by 5 bases and J by 1 base; unmatched bases: 7. The CDR3 region is CASSNRGYQSYNEQFF. CDR3 bases: TGTGCCAGCAGCAACAGGGGGTACCAGTCCTACAATGAGCAGTTCTTC.

The chain employs TRBV10-3 and TRBJ2-5; 12 positions match TRBD2. The V and J ends lost 10 bases and 2 bases, in that order; junction bases with no gene match: 8. The CDR3 loop spans 15 amino acids. Per germline, CDR1 ENHRY and CDR2 SYGVKD. In DNA form, the CDR3 reads TGTGCCACTCAGGCGACTAGCGGGGGACAAGAGACCCAGTACTTC. The encoded protein is CATQATSGGQETQYF.

In its sample, this clone was seen a few times. V gene TRBV27 combines with J gene TRBJ2-5; tentatively, D is TRBD2 (5 bases). This CDR3 contains 14 residues. Germline lookup yields CDR1 MNHEY and CDR2 SMNVEV (reference sequence). V lost 2 bases to trimming and J lost 2 bases, with 9 bases between them. Here the CDR3 DNA reads TGTGCCAGCAGTTTAGACTACCCTCAAGAGACCCAGTACTTC. Protein sequence: CASSLDYPQETQYF.

The chain combines TRBV6-6 with TRBJ2-2; 10 positions match TRBD2. Trimming removed 2 bases from V and 5 bases from J; junction bases left unmatched: 2. The CDR3 runs to 15 residues. Germline loops: CDR1 MNHNY, CDR2 SVGAGI (reference sequence). CDR3 DNA: TGTGCCAGCAGTTACGGGACTAGCGCTACCGGGGAGCTGTTTTTT. This codes for CASSYGTSATGELFF.